One and the same sample provided the 5 T cell receptor beta chains below, sequenced in a study of cytotoxic CD8 clonotypes in ibrutinib-treated CLL. The repertoire was sequenced with immunoSEQ multiplex PCR; TCRdb's copy has only in-frame clones and lacks some. The table shows 250,000 to 350,000 clones, with roughly three quarters occurring only once. The sequenced sample was PBMCs, obtained at disease progression, from a patient treated with ibrutinib. These receptors came from a human donor with chronic lymphocytic leukemia.

The gene calls are TRBV9 and TRBJ2-7; D tentatively fits TRBD1 or TRBD2 (6 bases each). V was pared by 0 bases and J by 5 bases, with 18 bases between. The CDR3 is 16 residues long. Per the germline V gene, CDR1 is SGDLS and CDR2 is YYNGEE. The CDR3 region has the DNA TGTGCCAGCAGCGTAGCGGCCGGGGGCAGGGGAAACGAGCAGTACTTC. It is translated as CASSVAAGGRGNEQYF.

The gene calls are TRBV28 and TRBJ1-5, with D perhaps TRBD1 (6 bases). The CDR3 sequence is 15 residues long. Trimming removed 4 bases from V and 2 bases from J, with 12 bases in between. CDR1 and CDR2 (germline): MDHEN, SYDVKM. As DNA, the CDR3 is TGTGCCAGCAGTTCCCTACAGGGCGGCAATCAGCCCCAGCATTTT. Amino acid sequence: CASSSLQGGNQPQHF. Complete variable domain (other parts from reference TRBV28 and TRBJ1-5): DVKVTQSSRYLVKRTGEKVFLECVQDMDHENMFWYRQDPGLGLRLIYFSYDVKMKEKGDIPEGYSVSREKKERFSLILESASTNQTSMYLCASSSLQGGNQPQHFGDGTRLSIL.

This clone was seen a handful of times. The rearrangement links TRBV10-2 to TRBJ2-3; unclear D gene. In germline, CDR1 is WSHSY, CDR2 SAAADI. This CDR3 contains 12 residues. V lost 0 bases, J lost 2 bases, and 0 bases lay in between. The CDR3: CASSESTDTQYF. The CDR3 DNA follows: TGCGCCAGCAGTGAGTCCACAGATACGCAGTATTTT.

The rearrangement uses TRBV28 and TRBJ2-3; no definite D call. The CDR3 consists of 11 residues. Germline CDR1 MDHEN, CDR2 SYDVKM. The V gene lost 6 bases and the J gene lost 2 bases, with 3 bases spanning the gap. The CDR3 is CASRDTDTQYF. CDR3 nucleotides: TGTGCCAGCAGGGACACAGATACGCAGTATTTT.

CDR3 DNA: TGCGCCAGCAGCCAGACAGGGGGAGAAGCTTTCTTT. This sequence encodes CASSQTGGEAFF. This chain joins TRBV4-1 and TRBJ1-1, with 9 nucleotides matching TRBD1. The CDR3 is made up of 12 amino acids. Germline CDR1 and CDR2: MGHRA and YSYEKL. J was trimmed by 8 bases and V by 3 bases; bases with no gene match: 1.